Sequencing of this T cell receptor beta chain was carried out in a study of T cell responses to AZD1222 COVID-19 vaccine. CDR1 is SGHTS and CDR2 is YDEGEE in the germline V gene. Germline trimming cut 3 bases from V and 3 bases from J; bases unmatched to any gene: 2. The CDR3 is made up of 13 amino acids. A remark on this clone: Its specificity is unknown.

Whole-study findings and limits: Unmutated regions of variants are reportedly targeted by nearly half of spike-specific TCRs. Elevations in Spike-specific TCR breadth and depth followed administration of two AZD1222 doses. Donors skewed white British and female; clonal diversity was possibly underestimated. There were repertoire samples only from the period after the peak T cell response.

Libraries were prepared by immunoSEQ multiplex PCR; TCRdb keeps only in-frame clonotypes and omits some of them. The table lists around 160,000 clones, 75% to 95% of them singletons, with about 3% in the top ten. Sequencing was performed on peripheral blood, taken on day 0 of MenACWY control vaccination. This receptor was taken from an adult in good health. The chain is built from TRBV5-8 and TRBJ2-7; 8 nucleotides line up with TRBD2. CDR3 coding DNA: TGTGCCAGCAGCTCCGGGACTAGCTACGAGCAGTACTTC. Protein product: CASSSGTSYEQYF.